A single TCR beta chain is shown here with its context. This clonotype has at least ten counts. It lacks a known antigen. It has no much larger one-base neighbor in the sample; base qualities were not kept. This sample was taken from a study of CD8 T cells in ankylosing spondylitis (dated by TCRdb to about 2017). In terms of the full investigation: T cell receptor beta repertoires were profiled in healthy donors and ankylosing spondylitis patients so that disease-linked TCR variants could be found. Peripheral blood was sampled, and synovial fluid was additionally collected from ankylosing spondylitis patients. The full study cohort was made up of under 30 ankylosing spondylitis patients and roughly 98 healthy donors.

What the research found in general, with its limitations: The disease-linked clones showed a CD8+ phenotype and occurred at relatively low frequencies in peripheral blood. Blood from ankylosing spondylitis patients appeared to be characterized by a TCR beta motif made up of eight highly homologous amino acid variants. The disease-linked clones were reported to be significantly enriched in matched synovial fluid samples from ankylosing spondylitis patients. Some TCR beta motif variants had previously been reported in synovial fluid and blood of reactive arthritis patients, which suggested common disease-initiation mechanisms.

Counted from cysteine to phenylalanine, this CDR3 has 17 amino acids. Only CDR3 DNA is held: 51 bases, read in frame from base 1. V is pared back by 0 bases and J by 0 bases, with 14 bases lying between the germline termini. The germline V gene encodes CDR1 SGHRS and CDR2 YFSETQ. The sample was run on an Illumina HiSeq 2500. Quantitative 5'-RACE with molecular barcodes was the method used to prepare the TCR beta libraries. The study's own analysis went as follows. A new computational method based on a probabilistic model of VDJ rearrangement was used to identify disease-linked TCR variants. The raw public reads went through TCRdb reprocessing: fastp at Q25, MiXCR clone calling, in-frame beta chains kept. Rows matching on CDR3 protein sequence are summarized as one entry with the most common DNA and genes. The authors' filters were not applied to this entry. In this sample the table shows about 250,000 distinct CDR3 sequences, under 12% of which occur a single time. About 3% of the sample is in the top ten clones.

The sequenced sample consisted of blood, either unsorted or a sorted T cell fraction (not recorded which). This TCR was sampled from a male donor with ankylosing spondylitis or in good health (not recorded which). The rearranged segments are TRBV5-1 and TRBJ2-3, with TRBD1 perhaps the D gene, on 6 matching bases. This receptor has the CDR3 CASSLVGGQISTDTQYF. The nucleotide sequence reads TGCGCCAGCAGCTTGGTCGGCGGACAGATTAGCACAGATACGCAGTATTTT.